This record concerns one T cell receptor beta chain sequence. The V and J ends lost 3 bases and 2 bases, in that order; junction bases with no gene match: 3. The CDR3 totals 15 residues. Germline V lookup: CDR1 SNHLY, CDR2 FYNNEI. In the authors' methods: For nucleated cells, counts were estimated from reference gene primer amplification. Generated by immunoSEQ multiplex PCR, the TCRdb table keeps only in-frame clones and is missing some. V, J and clone size derive from that table, while D and trimming were established from the DNA sequence. The data hold fewer than 25,000 clones, with over 80% observed a single time. This entry is derived from a study of blood T cell repertoires in COVID-19. Study as a whole: Some COVID-19 samples were acute and others convalescent; all came from the United States, Italy and Spain. The cDNA or gDNA used as material had been derived from T cells, B-cell-depleted T cells, or PBMCs.

This rearrangement joins TRBV2 to TRBJ2-3; 9 nucleotides align to TRBD2. The sequence was obtained from a human donor with active COVID-19. The donor label of this sample is uncertain. Sequencing used peripheral blood. This CDR3 is CASSEGLADTDTQYF. The CDR3 nucleotides are TGTGCCAGCAGTGAGGGACTAGCCGACACAGATACGCAGTATTTT. Based on the CDR3 plus reference TRBV2 and TRBJ2-3, the full variable domain is EPEVTQTPSHQVTQMGQEVILRCVPISNHLYFYWYRQILGQKVEFLVSFYNNEISEKSEIFDDQFSVERPDGSNFTLKIRSTKLEDSAMYFCASSEGLADTDTQYFGPGTRLTVL.